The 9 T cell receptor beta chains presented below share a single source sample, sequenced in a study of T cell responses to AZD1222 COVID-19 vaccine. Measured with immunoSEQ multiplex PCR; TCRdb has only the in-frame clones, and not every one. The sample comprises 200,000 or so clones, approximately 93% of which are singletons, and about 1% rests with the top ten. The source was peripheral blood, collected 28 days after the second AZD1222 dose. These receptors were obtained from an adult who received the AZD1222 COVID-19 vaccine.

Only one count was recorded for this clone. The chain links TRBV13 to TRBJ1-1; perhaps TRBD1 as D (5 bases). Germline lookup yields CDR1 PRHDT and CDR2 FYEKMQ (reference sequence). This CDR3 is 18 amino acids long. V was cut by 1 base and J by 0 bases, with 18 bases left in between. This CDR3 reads CASSLDLISGGMNTEAFF. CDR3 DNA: TGTGCCAGCAGCTTAGATTTAATATCCGGGGGGATGAACACTGAAGCTTTCTTT.

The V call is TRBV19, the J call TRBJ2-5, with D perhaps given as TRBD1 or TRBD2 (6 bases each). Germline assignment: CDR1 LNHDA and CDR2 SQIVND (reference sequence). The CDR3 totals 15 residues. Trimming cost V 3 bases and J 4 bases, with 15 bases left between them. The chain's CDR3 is CASSMPQGGRETQYF. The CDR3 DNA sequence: TGTGCCAGTAGTATGCCACAGGGAGGACGAGAGACCCAGTACTTC.

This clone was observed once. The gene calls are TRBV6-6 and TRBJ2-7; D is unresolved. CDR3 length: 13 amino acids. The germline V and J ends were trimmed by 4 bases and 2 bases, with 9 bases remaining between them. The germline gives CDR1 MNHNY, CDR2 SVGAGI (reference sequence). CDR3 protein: CASSSTDTYEQYF. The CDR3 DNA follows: TGTGCCAGCAGTTCGACGGATACCTACGAGCAGTACTTC.

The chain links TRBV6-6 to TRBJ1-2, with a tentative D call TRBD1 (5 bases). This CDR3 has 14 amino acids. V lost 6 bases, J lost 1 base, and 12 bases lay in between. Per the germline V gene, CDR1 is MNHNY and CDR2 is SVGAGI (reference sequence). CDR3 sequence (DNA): TGTGCCAGCAGCCGGGACGGTGATAACTATGGCTACACCTTC. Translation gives CASSRDGDNYGYTF.

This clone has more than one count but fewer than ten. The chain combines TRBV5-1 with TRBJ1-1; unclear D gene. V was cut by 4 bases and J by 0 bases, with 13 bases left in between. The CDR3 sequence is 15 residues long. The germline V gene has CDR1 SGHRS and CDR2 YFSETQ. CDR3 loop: CASSPARALNTEAFF. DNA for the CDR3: TGCGCCAGCAGCCCGGCGCGGGCCCTGAACACTGAAGCTTTCTTT.

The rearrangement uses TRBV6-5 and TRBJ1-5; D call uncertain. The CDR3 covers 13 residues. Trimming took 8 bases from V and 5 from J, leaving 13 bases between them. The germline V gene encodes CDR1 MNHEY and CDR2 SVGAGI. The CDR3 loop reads CASAGSSYQPQHF. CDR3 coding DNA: TGTGCCAGCGCTGGGTCGAGCTATCAGCCCCAGCATTTT.

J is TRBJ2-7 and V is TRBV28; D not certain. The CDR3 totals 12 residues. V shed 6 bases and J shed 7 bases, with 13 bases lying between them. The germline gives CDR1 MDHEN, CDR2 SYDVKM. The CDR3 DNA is TGTGCCAGCAGACTGAAAGGTAGGGAGCAGTACTTC. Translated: CASRLKGREQYF.

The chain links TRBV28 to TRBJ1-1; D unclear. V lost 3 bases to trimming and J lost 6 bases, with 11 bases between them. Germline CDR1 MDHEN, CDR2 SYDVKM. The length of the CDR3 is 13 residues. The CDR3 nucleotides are TGTGCCAGCAGTTTTACCGGTCGGGCTGAAGCTTTCTTT. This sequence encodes CASSFTGRAEAFF. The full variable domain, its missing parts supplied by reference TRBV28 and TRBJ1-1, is DVKVTQSSRYLVKRTGEKVFLECVQDMDHENMFWYRQDPGLGLRLIYFSYDVKMKEKGDIPEGYSVSREKKERFSLILESASTNQTSMYLCASSFTGRAEAFFGQGTRLTVV.

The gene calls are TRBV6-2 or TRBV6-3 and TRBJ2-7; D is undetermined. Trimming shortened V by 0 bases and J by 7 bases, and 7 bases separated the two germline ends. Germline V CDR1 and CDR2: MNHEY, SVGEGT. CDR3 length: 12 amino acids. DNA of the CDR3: TGTGCCAGCAGTTACTCGAAGGTGGAGCAGTACTTC. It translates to CASSYSKVEQYF.